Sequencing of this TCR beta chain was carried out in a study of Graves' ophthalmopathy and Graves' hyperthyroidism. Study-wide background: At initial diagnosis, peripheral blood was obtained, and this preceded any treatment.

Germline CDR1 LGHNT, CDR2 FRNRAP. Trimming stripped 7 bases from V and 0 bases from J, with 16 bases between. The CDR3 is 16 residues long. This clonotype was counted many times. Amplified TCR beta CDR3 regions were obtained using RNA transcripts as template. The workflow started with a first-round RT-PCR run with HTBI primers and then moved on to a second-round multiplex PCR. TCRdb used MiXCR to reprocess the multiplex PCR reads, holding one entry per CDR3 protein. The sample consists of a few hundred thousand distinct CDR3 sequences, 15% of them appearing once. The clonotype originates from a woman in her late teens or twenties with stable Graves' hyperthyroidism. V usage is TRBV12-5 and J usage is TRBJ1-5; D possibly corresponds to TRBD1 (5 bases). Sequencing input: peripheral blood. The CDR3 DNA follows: TGTGCTAGTGACTTGGGGACGGCTTATAGCAATCAGCCCCAGCATTTT. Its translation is CASDLGTAYSNQPQHF.